This is a list of T cell receptor beta chains from one sample in a study of blood T cell repertoires in COVID-19. The assay was immunoSEQ multiplex PCR, and TCRdb's table has in-frame clones only and misses some. The table shows about 250,000 clones, with about 90% occurring only once. Source material: peripheral blood. These receptors all come from a man between 18 and 35 years old with active or convalescent COVID-19. CDR3s include the opening cysteine and the closing phenylalanine or tryptophan. The D gene is left open where the match is weak. Expanded clones get a size class; other rows say once, few or many, or leave the size out.

CDR3nt	CDR3aa	d_gene	abundance	v_gene	j_gene
TGCAGCGTTGAAGGCCGGGAGGACACCCTCTTAGATACGCAGTATTTT	CSVEGREDTLLDTQYF	TRBD2	NA	TRBV29-1	TRBJ2-3
TGCGCCAGCAGCTTTGGACTAGATGGAAACATTCAGTACTTC	CASSFGLDGNIQYF	TRBD2	NA	TRBV5-1	TRBJ2-4
TGTGCCAGCTCCGGGACTCTCGACACTGAAGCTTTCTTT	CASSGTLDTEAFF	NA	NA	TRBV19	TRBJ1-1
TGCGCCAGCGGAACTGGTGGGACAGGGTGGAAATACGAGCAGTACTTC	CASGTGGTGWKYEQYF	TRBD1	NA	TRBV5-1	TRBJ2-7
TGTGCCAGCAGCCAAGAATGGCTCCAAGAGACCCAGTACTTC	CASSQEWLQETQYF	NA	NA	TRBV4-2	TRBJ2-5
TGTGCCAGCAGCTTAGACAGGGGGAAGAATACTGAAGCTTTCTTT	CASSLDRGKNTEAFF	TRBD1	once	TRBV7-7	TRBJ1-1
TGTGCCAGCTCAAAAGACAGGGGAGGAGGAAACACCATATATTTT	CASSKDRGGGNTIYF	TRBD1	NA	TRBV18	TRBJ1-3
TGTGCCAGCAGTTCCGGGACTGGGAATCGGTACGAGCAGTACTTC	CASSSGTGNRYEQYF	NA	NA	TRBV28	TRBJ2-7
TGTGCCACCAGTGATAAAGCGGGAGGGCTAGAAGATACGCAGTATTTT	CATSDKAGGLEDTQYF	TRBD2	NA	TRBV24-1	TRBJ2-3
TGTGCCAGCAGCAAGAGGGAGGGAGGCGTGGGGGAGACCCAGTACTTC	CASSKREGGVGETQYF	TRBD2	NA	TRBV9	TRBJ2-5
TGTGCCAGCAGCCCCTGGACAGGGGGGGGTGAGCAGTTCTTC	CASSPWTGGGEQFF	TRBD1	NA	TRBV7-9	TRBJ2-1
TGTGCCAGCAGCGGAGACACACGGGAGACCCAGTACTTC	CASSGDTRETQYF	NA	once	TRBV9	TRBJ2-5
TGTGCCAGCAGTGGGGGACAGGGGGCAGATACGCAGTATTTT	CASSGGQGADTQYF	TRBD1	NA	TRBV6-4	TRBJ2-3
TGTGCCAGCAGGGACAGGGGTTTGTACGAGCAGTACTTC	CASRDRGLYEQYF	TRBD1	NA	TRBV28	TRBJ2-7
TGTGCCAGCAGCCCAATACTAGCGGCGAACACCGGGGAGCTGTTTTTT	CASSPILAANTGELFF	TRBD2	NA	TRBV7-2	TRBJ2-2
TGTGCCATCAGTGAGTCGGCGGGGAGCACAGATACGCAGTATTTT	CAISESAGSTDTQYF	NA	NA	TRBV10-3	TRBJ2-3
TGTGCCAGCAGCAAAGGGGCGCAGAACTCACCCCTCCACTTT	CASSKGAQNSPLHF	NA	NA	TRBV21-1	TRBJ1-6
TGTGCCAGCAGCTTGCGGGACACTTTCCAAGAGACCCAGTACTTC	CASSLRDTFQETQYF	NA	NA	TRBV5-4	TRBJ2-5
TGCAGCGTTGTCCAGGATGGCTACACCTTC	CSVVQDGYTF	NA	few	TRBV29-1	TRBJ1-2
TGCGCCAGCAGCTCCGGACTAGCGGATAGCACAGATACGCAGTATTTT	CASSSGLADSTDTQYF	TRBD2	NA	TRBV5-1	TRBJ2-3
TGTGCCAGCAGCTTAGCGCCCCAACGGGAGCAGTTCTTC	CASSLAPQREQFF	NA	once	TRBV7-9	TRBJ2-1
TGTGCGCACCGTCAGTCAGGGAAGGGGTCCTATGGCTACACCTTC	CAHRQSGKGSYGYTF	NA	NA	TRBV30	TRBJ1-2
TGTGCCAGCAGTGGACAGGGAGATGGCTACACCTTC	CASSGQGDGYTF	TRBD1	NA	TRBV27	TRBJ1-2
TGTGCCACCGGTTCCGGGACTAGAGAAGAGACCCAGTACTTC	CATGSGTREETQYF	TRBD2	NA	TRBV2	TRBJ2-5
TGTGCCAGCAGCACACGGACTAGATCGGCCGGGGAGCTGTTTTTT	CASSTRTRSAGELFF	TRBD2	NA	TRBV7-2	TRBJ2-2
TGTGCCAGCAGCTTAGGAGGAGCGGGAGGGGGCACTGAAGCTTTCTTT	CASSLGGAGGGTEAFF	NA	NA	TRBV11-1	TRBJ1-1
TGTGCCAGTAGTCACCGATTAGCGGGAGGGCCGCACAATGAGCAGTTCTTC	CASSHRLAGGPHNEQFF	TRBD2	NA	TRBV19	TRBJ2-1
TGTGCCAGTAGTATAGACGTCGGACAGACTAACTATGGCTACACCTTC	CASSIDVGQTNYGYTF	NA	NA	TRBV19	TRBJ1-2
TGTGCCAGTACCTTAAACAATCCGGGACAGCAGAACACTGAAGCTTTCTTT	CASTLNNPGQQNTEAFF	TRBD1	NA	TRBV19	TRBJ1-1
TGTGCCAGCAGCTTAGTCGGGATCAACAATGAGCAGTTCTTC	CASSLVGINNEQFF	NA	NA	TRBV7-3	TRBJ2-1
TGTGCCAGCAGAAGGGACTTATCCTACGAGCAGTACTTC	CASRRDLSYEQYF	NA	few	TRBV5-4	TRBJ2-7
TGTGCCAGCAGCTCCGCCGGGACAGGGACGGGGGAGCAGTACTTC	CASSSAGTGTGEQYF	TRBD1	NA	TRBV7-2	TRBJ2-7
TGTGCCAGCAGCCCAGACGGCGGCGGGGGTAGGAGTGGCTACACCTTC	CASSPDGGGGRSGYTF	NA	once	TRBV7-2	TRBJ1-2
TGTGCCAGTAGCCCTCTAGCGGGGGGGCCCTACAATGAGCAGTTCTTC	CASSPLAGGPYNEQFF	TRBD2	NA	TRBV19	TRBJ2-1
TGTGCCAGCAGCTCTCGAGGGGGCAGCGCAGATACGCAGTATTTT	CASSSRGGSADTQYF	TRBD1	NA	TRBV11-2	TRBJ2-3
TGTGCCAGCAGCCTCGGGACAGGGAGCAGAGATACGCAGTATTTT	CASSLGTGSRDTQYF	TRBD1	NA	TRBV9	TRBJ2-3
TGCGCCAGCAGCGGCGCAGGGAATGAGCAGTTCTTC	CASSGAGNEQFF	NA	NA	TRBV5-1	TRBJ2-1
TGTGCCAGCAGTTACCTGGGACAGGGTGAGGAAAAACTGTTTTTT	CASSYLGQGEEKLFF	TRBD1	NA	TRBV6-6	TRBJ1-4
TGTGCCAGCAGCTCGACAGGGAGCTCCTACAATGAGCAGTTCTTC	CASSSTGSSYNEQFF	TRBD1	NA	TRBV7-6	TRBJ2-1
TGTGCCATCAGTCCGATGGACAGCTCTGGAAACACCATATATTTT	CAISPMDSSGNTIYF	NA	NA	TRBV10-3	TRBJ1-3
TGTGCCAGCCGCCTTTTGGCGGGGGGCCGTATCGGGGAGCTGTTTTTT	CASRLLAGGRIGELFF	TRBD2	NA	TRBV7-2	TRBJ2-2
TGCGCCAGCAGCTTGGGGGACAGAGGGGATGAAAAACTGTTTTTT	CASSLGDRGDEKLFF	TRBD1	NA	TRBV5-1	TRBJ1-4
TGTGCCAGCAGCGTAGCCACTACGACTAGCGGGAGCACAGATACGCAGTATTTT	CASSVATTTSGSTDTQYF	TRBD2	NA	TRBV9	TRBJ2-3
TGTGCCAGCAGTTTAAAGATTGCGACAGGCGCATGGTACTTC	CASSLKIATGAWYF	NA	NA	TRBV27	TRBJ2-7
TGTGCCAGCAGCCAGTCGGAGAGAGCTAACTATGGCTACACCTTC	CASSQSERANYGYTF	NA	NA	TRBV3-1/TRBV3-2	TRBJ1-2